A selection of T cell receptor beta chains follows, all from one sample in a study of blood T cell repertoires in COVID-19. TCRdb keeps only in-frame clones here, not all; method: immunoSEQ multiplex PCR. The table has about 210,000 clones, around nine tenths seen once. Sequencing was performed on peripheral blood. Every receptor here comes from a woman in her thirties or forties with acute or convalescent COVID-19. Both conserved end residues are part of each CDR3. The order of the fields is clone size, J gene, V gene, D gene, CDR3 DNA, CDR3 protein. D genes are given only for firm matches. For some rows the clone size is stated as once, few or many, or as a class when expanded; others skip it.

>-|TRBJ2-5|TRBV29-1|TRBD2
TGCAGCGTACCTAGCGGGGTAGTAGAGACCCAGTACTTC
CSVPSGVVETQYF
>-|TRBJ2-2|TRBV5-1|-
TGCGCCAGCAGTGACGCAGGGAACACCGGGGAGCTGTTTTTT
CASSDAGNTGELFF
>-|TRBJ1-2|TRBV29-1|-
TGCAGCGTTGAGACAGGTGGCTACACCTTC
CSVETGGYTF
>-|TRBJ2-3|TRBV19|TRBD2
TGTGCCAGTAGTCCCTTTTCGGGGGGGTGGGCAGATACGCAGTATTTT
CASSPFSGGWADTQYF
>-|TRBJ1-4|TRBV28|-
TGTGCCAGCAGTCCCGCACCAGCAACTAATGAAAAACTGTTTTTT
CASSPAPATNEKLFF
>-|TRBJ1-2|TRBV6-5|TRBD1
TGTGCCAGCAGTTCACAGGGGACCTATGGCTACACCTTC
CASSSQGTYGYTF
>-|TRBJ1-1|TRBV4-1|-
TGCGCCAGCAGCCGCCAAACAAGAACTGAAGCTTTCTTT
CASSRQTRTEAFF
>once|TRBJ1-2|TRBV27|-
TGTGCCAGCAGTGTACAGGGAACCAACTATGGCTACACCTTC
CASSVQGTNYGYTF
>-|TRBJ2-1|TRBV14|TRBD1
TGTGCCAGCAGCCTTGGACAGGAGGCCTACAATGAGCAGTTCTTC
CASSLGQEAYNEQFF
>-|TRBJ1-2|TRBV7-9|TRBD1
TGTGCCAGCAGCGCACGACAGGGGGACGGCTACACCTTC
CASSARQGDGYTF
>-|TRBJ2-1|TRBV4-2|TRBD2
TGTGCCAGCAGCCAAGTAGATAGCGGGGGGCCCAATGAGCAGTTCTTC
CASSQVDSGGPNEQFF
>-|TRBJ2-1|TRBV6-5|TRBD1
TGTGCCAGCAGTTACTCCCGGGACAGGGTCTACAATGAGCAGTTCTTC
CASSYSRDRVYNEQFF
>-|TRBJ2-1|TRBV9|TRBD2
TGTGCCAGCAGCGACCAACGAAAGGGCCTAGCGGGGGGGTTTGCTGAGCAGTTCTTC
CASSDQRKGLAGGFAEQFF
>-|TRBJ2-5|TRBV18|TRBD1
TGTGCCAGCTCACCACGGACAGGAAGGGGCCGGGAGACCCAGTACTTC
CASSPRTGRGRETQYF
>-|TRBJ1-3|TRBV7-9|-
TGTGCCAGCAGCTTAAGCGCAGCCGGCCACACCATATATTTT
CASSLSAAGHTIYF
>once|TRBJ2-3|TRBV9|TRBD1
TGTGCCAGCAGCGCGGGGACAGGGAGCACAGATACGCAGTATTTT
CASSAGTGSTDTQYF
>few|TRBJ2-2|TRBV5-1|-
TGCGCCAGCAGCTTAGCAGGGTCCACGAACACCGGGGAGCTGTTTTTT
CASSLAGSTNTGELFF
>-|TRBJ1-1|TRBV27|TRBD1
TGTGCCAGCAGTCCCGAAAGGGACAGCTCCCAGGGTTGGGGTGAAGCTTTCTTT
CASSPERDSSQGWGEAFF
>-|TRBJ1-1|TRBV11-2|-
TGTGCCAGCAGCGCACAGGGTGCAGGGACTGAAGCTTTCTTT
CASSAQGAGTEAFF
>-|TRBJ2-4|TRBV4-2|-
TGTGCCAGCAGCCAAGTTCAGGCCGGTGACGCCAAAAACATTCAGTACTTC
CASSQVQAGDAKNIQYF
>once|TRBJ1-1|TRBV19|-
TGTGCCAGTAGTATGGGGAGGACTGGGAACACTGAAGCTTTCTTT
CASSMGRTGNTEAFF
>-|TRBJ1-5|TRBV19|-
TGTGCCAGTAGTCCGGGGAGTAGCAATCAGCCCCAGCATTTT
CASSPGSSNQPQHF
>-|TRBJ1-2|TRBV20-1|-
TGCAGTGCTAGAAGCGGTTATGGCTACACCTTC
CSARSGYGYTF
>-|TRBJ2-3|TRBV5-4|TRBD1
TGTGCCAGCAGCTTTAAGACAGGGGGGGTCACAGATACGCAGTATTTT
CASSFKTGGVTDTQYF
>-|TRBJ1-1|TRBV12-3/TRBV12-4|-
TGTGCCAGCAGTCCAGACAGGTACACTGAAGCTTTCTTT
CASSPDRYTEAFF
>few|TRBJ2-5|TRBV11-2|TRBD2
TGTGCCAGCAGCCCTCATTGGAGCCGGGGGGGCCTGGAGACCCAGTACTTC
CASSPHWSRGGLETQYF
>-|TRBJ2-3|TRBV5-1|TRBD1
TGCGCCAGCAAACGGGACAGTCTCACAGATACGCAGTATTTT
CASKRDSLTDTQYF
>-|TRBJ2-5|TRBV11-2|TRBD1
TGTGCCAGCAGCCCAGGGGGACAGCAGTACTTC
CASSPGGQQYF
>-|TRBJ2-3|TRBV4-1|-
TGCGCCAGCAGCCCCGTAAGGCGGCGGGGGCCCCCTGGCATAGATACGCAGTATTTT
CASSPVRRRGPPGIDTQYF
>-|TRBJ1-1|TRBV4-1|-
TGCGCCAGCAGCCAGCAGGCGGGGGTCCCCGGCACTGAAGCTTTCTTT
CASSQQAGVPGTEAFF
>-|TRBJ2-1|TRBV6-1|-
TGTGCCAGCAGTGAATCGGCGGCAGGGAGGTACAATGAGCAGTTCTTC
CASSESAAGRYNEQFF
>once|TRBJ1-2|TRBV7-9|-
TGTGCCAGCAGCGTGAGCGTCGAGGGTAGTGGCTACACCTTC
CASSVSVEGSGYTF
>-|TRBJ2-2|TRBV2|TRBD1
TGTGCCAGCAAGGGTTTCCGGGACAGGGCTCATTCCGGGGAGCTGTTTTTT
CASKGFRDRAHSGELFF
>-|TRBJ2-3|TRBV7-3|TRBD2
TGTGCCAGCAGCTTACTAGCGGGGTTCGGAGATACGCAGTATTTT
CASSLLAGFGDTQYF
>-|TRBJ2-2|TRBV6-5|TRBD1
TGTGCCAGCCTTTATACAGGGGGCACCGGGGAGCTGTTTTTT
CASLYTGGTGELFF
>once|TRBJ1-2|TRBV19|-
TGTGCCAGTAGTATGGTATCAGGGACACCCTATGGCTACACCTTC
CASSMVSGTPYGYTF
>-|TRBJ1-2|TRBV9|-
TGTGCCAGCAGCCCCGGGAGGGCCCACCTCTATGGCTACACCTTC
CASSPGRAHLYGYTF
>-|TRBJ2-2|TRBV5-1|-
TGCGCCAGCAGGGGTAGCGGTTTCGCGAACACCGGGGAGCTGTTTTTT
CASRGSGFANTGELFF
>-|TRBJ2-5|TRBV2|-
TGTGCCAGCGGAAGAGGGATCCAAGAGACCCAGTACTTC
CASGRGIQETQYF
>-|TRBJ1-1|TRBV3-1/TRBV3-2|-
TGTGCCAGCAGCCACCGGCTCGAGGACACTGAAGCTTTCTTT
CASSHRLEDTEAFF
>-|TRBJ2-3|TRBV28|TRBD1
TGTGCCAGCAGTCGGGACAGGAGAACAGATACGCAGTATTTT
CASSRDRRTDTQYF